The next 32 T cell receptor beta chains were all read from a single sample in a study of T cells in Graves' hyperthyroidism and ophthalmopathy. There were TCR beta CDR3 regions amplified from RNA transcripts. The HTBI primer set served for first-round RT-PCR of the TCR CDR3. TCRdb itself ran the multiplex PCR reads through MiXCR, one entry per CDR3 protein. The sample includes a few hundred thousand distinct CDR3 sequences, around 42% of them seen just once. Sequenced: peripheral blood or thyroid tissue (not recorded which). These receptors originate from a woman between 18 and 29 years old with Graves' hyperthyroidism.

Points on this clonotype: A much bigger clone sits one base away, suggesting this may be a read error. The chain is built from TRBV7-6 and TRBJ2-7, with D possibly TRBD1 on 6 matching bases. Germline-derived CDR1 and CDR2 are SGHVS and FNYEAQ. The CDR3 covers 12 residues. The CDR3 here is CASEGDTREQYF. CDR3 sequence (DNA): TGCGCCAGCGAAGGGGACACTAGGGAGCAGTACTTC.

This clonotype has a handful of counts. The chain uses TRBV9 and TRBJ2-5; the match to TRBD1 covers 12 bases. Trimming at V came to 2 bases and at J to 2 bases, leaving 7 bases not matched to a gene. The germline CDR1 and CDR2 sequences are SGDLS and YYNGEE. This CDR3 has 17 residues. Here the CDR3 DNA reads TGTGCCAGCAGCGTTGGGGGGACAGGGGGCCCACAAGAGACCCAGTACTTC. Its translation is CASSVGGTGGPQETQYF.

V is TRBV24-1 and J is TRBJ2-1, with D uncertain. CDR1 is KGHDR and CDR2 is SFDVKD in the germline V gene. The V gene lost 3 bases and the J gene lost 5 bases, with 13 bases spanning the gap. This CDR3 has 15 amino acids. DNA of the CDR3: TGTGCCACCAGTGATGCCGGAGTTCGCAACAATGAGCAGTTCTTC. It codes for CATSDAGVRNNEQFF.

At least ten counts were recorded for this clonotype. This rearrangement joins TRBV3-1 to TRBJ1-1; 7 bases map to TRBD1. Trimming removed 1 base from V and 0 bases from J; junction bases left unmatched: 8. Germline assignment: CDR1 LGHDT and CDR2 YNNKEL (reference sequence). This CDR3 has 17 residues. CDR3 region: CASSQVARGGMNTEAFF. In DNA, the CDR3 is TGTGCCAGCAGCCAAGTTGCCAGGGGGGGGATGAACACTGAAGCTTTCTTT.

This clonotype was seen repeatedly, ten times or more. The rearrangement joins TRBV18 to TRBJ2-5; no definite D call. This CDR3 has 13 amino acids. Trimming stripped 0 bases from V and 1 base from J, with 3 bases between. CDR1 is KGHSH, CDR2 LQKENI, per germline. CDR3 nucleotides: TGTGCCAGCTCACCACCGTCCCAAGAGACCCAGTACTTC. Translating it yields CASSPPSQETQYF.

This clonotype appeared many times. CDR3 sequence (DNA): TGTGCCACCAGTGATTCCAGGAGCTCTGGGGCCAACGTCCTGACTTTC. Protein product: CATSDSRSSGANVLTF. This chain links TRBV24-1 with TRBJ2-6; D is uncertain. Trimming stripped 2 bases from V and 0 bases from J, with 7 bases between. This CDR3 spans 16 amino acids. The germline gives CDR1 KGHDR, CDR2 SFDVKD.

This clonotype was seen a handful of times. V is TRBV20-1 and J is TRBJ1-1, with D uncertain. V lost 1 base and J 4 bases, leaving 7 bases between the germline ends. Germline CDR1 DFQATT, CDR2 SNEGSKA (reference sequence). The CDR3 runs 12 residues. This CDR3 reads CSARGTSTEAFF. For the CDR3, the DNA is TGCAGTGCTAGAGGGACTAGCACTGAAGCTTTCTTT.

This clonotype was seen a handful of times. V is TRBV30 and J is TRBJ2-5; a weak D match, TRBD1 (6 bases). CDR1 is GTSNPN and CDR2 is SVGIG in the germline V gene (reference sequence). Trimming took off 0 bases at V and 0 bases at J, with 14 bases between the two ends. The CDR3 is 16 amino acids. CDR3 amino acids: CAWSVPLGTYQETQYF. The CDR3, as DNA: TGTGCCTGGAGTGTACCCCTCGGGACATACCAAGAGACCCAGTACTTC.

This chain connects TRBV20-1 to TRBJ2-5; 7 nucleotides line up with TRBD2. The CDR3 extends over 13 amino acids. With 6 bases clipped from V and 4 bases from J, the junction kept 8 bases outside the gene matches. Germline CDR1 is DFQATT and CDR2 is SNEGSKA (reference sequence). CDR3 bases: TGCAGTGCGGGCGGACTAGGTTTAGAGACCCAGTACTTC. This encodes CSAGGLGLETQYF.

The V gene is TRBV28, the J gene TRBJ2-1, with unresolved D. The J call is doubtful: the DNA matches TRBJ2-7 better. The CDR3 runs to 15 residues. Germline-derived CDR1 and CDR2 are MDHEN and SYDVKM. DNA for the CDR3: TGTGCCAGCAGTTTACCACGGAGCTCCTACAATGAGCAGTACTTC. Translated: CASSLPRSSYNEQYF.

This clonotype was found many times. This chain joins TRBV29-1 and TRBJ2-7; D possibly corresponds to TRBD2 (7 bases). The CDR3 is 14 residues long. Germline V lookup: CDR1 SQVTM, CDR2 ANQGSEA. V was cut by 4 bases and J by 2 bases, with 15 bases left in between. CDR3 sequence: CSVAWGGQTYEQYF. DNA of the CDR3: TGCAGCGTTGCATGGGGGGGGCAGACCTACGAGCAGTACTTC.

The J gene is TRBJ1-6, the V gene TRBV4-3, with TRBD1 identical over 8 bases. The length of the CDR3 is 15 residues. The V gene end was trimmed by 3 bases and the J gene end by 7 bases; junction bases not matched to a gene: 5. CDR1 LGHNA and CDR2 YSLEER come from the germline V gene. The CDR3: CASSQMDRANSPLHF. The CDR3 DNA sequence: TGCGCCAGCAGCCAGATGGACAGGGCCAATTCACCCCTCCACTTT.

The rearrangement uses TRBV2 and TRBJ2-2; D uncertain. The CDR3 has 11 amino acids. Per germline, CDR1 SNHLY and CDR2 FYNNEI. Trimming removed 7 bases from V and 6 bases from J, with 6 bases in between. This chain's CDR3 is CASKDAGELFF. The CDR3 DNA reads as TGTGCCAGCAAGGACGCCGGGGAGCTGTTTTTT.

The V gene is TRBV4-1, the J gene TRBJ2-5; D is uncertain. From germline, CDR1 is MGHRA and CDR2 YSYEKL. V was cut by 0 bases and J by 1 base, with 9 bases left in between. The CDR3 length is 15 residues. The CDR3 region is CASSQEVVVQETQYF. Here the CDR3 DNA reads TGCGCCAGCAGCCAAGAGGTAGTAGTCCAAGAGACCCAGTACTTC.

This clonotype was detected only once. Likely a read error: the CDR3 ends without its conserved phenylalanine or tryptophan. The DNA is omitted, as the CDR3 cannot be located on it reliably, and the CDR3 follows TCRdb's listing. The V and J genes are TRBV7-6 and TRBJ1-4; the table gives TRBD1 as D, unverified against the DNA. Germline CDR1 and CDR2: SGHVS and FNYEAQ. The CDR3 is 9 amino acids in total, end residues counted. The CDR3 sequence: CASSALGGA.

This clonotype was counted ten times or more. The chain is built from TRBV20-1 and TRBJ2-7, with D unclear. Germline V gene data show CDR1 as DFQATT and CDR2 as SNEGSKA (reference sequence). Trimming took off 6 bases at V and 5 bases at J, with 11 bases between the two ends. There are 11 residues in the CDR3. The CDR3 here is CSAPVVNEQYF. CDR3 nucleotides: TGCAGTGCCCCGGTTGTAAACGAGCAGTACTTC.

This clonotype was recorded only once. A much larger clone lies a single base off, so this may be a read error. The V and J genes are TRBV6-5 and TRBJ1-5; no reliable D call. V shed 11 bases and J shed 0 bases, with 17 bases lying between them. The CDR3 consists of 15 residues. The germline CDR1 and CDR2 sequences are MNHEY and SVGAGI. The CDR3 loop is CAGTHSELSNQPQHF. CDR3 nucleotides: TGTGCCGGCACCCACTCGGAGCTTAGCAATCAGCCCCAGCATTTT.

The CDR3 here is CASSWGADGYF. The CDR3 DNA reads TGCGCCAGCAGCTGGGGGGCCGACGGGTACTTC. This chain uses TRBV5-1 with TRBJ2-7; either TRBD1 or TRBD2 may fit D (6 bases each). Germline lookup yields CDR1 SGHRS and CDR2 YFSETQ. V lost 3 bases and J lost 12, with 13 bases in between. This CDR3 has 11 residues. Variable domain in full (rest from reference TRBV5-1 and TRBJ2-7): KAGVTQTPRYLIKTRGQQVTLSCSPISGHRSVSWYQQTPGQGLQFLFEYFSETQRNKGNFPGRFSGRQFSNSRSEMNVSTLELGDSALYLCASSWGADGYFGPGTRLTVT.

This clonotype has ten or more counts. The chain carries TRBV19 and TRBJ1-5, with no clear D. There are 12 residues in the CDR3. V lost 7 bases to trimming and J lost 7 bases, with 11 bases between them. Germline V CDR1 and CDR2: LNHDA, SQIVND (reference sequence). This CDR3 is CASKRAGQPQHF. DNA of the CDR3: TGTGCCAGTAAACGGGCGGGGCAGCCCCAGCATTTT.

The table lists this clonotype with many counts. V is TRBV2 and J is TRBJ1-5; D unclear. Looked up from germline, CDR1 is SNHLY and CDR2 is FYNNEI. This CDR3 region has 12 residues. The V end lost 5 bases, the J end lost 8 bases, and 10 bases lay between the germline ends. The chain's CDR3 is CASSFGIEPQHF. CDR3 coding DNA: TGTGCCAGCAGTTTCGGAATTGAGCCCCAGCATTTT.

Of note for this clonotype: A much larger clone lies one base from this, so it may be a read error. The J gene is TRBJ2-7, the V gene TRBV6-6; tentative D call: TRBD1 (5 bases). This CDR3 is 16 amino acids long. Per germline, CDR1 MNHNY and CDR2 SVGAGI (reference sequence). CDR3 nucleotides: TGTGTCAGCAGTTACTCGACGGACATTACTCGCTACGAGCAGTACTTC. It encodes CVSSYSTDITRYEQYF.

To note about this clonotype: Being one base from a much bigger clone, this may be a read error. The chain links TRBV3-1 to TRBJ1-1; the D gene is possibly TRBD1 (6 bases). The CDR3 has 12 amino acids. V was shortened by 3 bases and J by 8 bases, with 10 bases between the two germline ends. Germline values: CDR1 LGHDT, CDR2 YNNKEL (reference sequence). Here the CDR3 reads CASSHGQSEAFF. DNA for the CDR3: TGTGCCAGCAGCCATGGACAGTCCGAAGCTTTCTTT.

This chain joins TRBV7-3 and TRBJ2-1, with 8 positions matching TRBD2. Looked up from germline, CDR1 is SGHTA and CDR2 is FQGTGA. With 6 bases clipped from V and 3 bases from J, the junction kept 7 bases outside the gene matches. There are 15 residues in the CDR3. The CDR3 here is CASSTQLADYNEQFF. Here the CDR3 DNA reads TGTGCCAGCAGTACCCAACTAGCGGACTACAATGAGCAGTTCTTC.

The J gene is TRBJ1-2, the V gene TRBV29-1; weak D call: TRBD1 (6 bases). Germline V lookup: CDR1 SQVTM, CDR2 ANQGSEA. The CDR3 is made up of 14 amino acids. The CDR3 spells CTNTEGVPHYGYTF. The CDR3 coding sequence is TGCACCAACACTGAGGGGGTCCCTCACTATGGCTACACCTTC.

This clonotype was observed at least ten times. V usage is TRBV29-1 and J usage is TRBJ2-7; 13 nucleotides agree with TRBD2. Germline-derived CDR1 and CDR2 are SQVTM and ANQGSEA. CDR3 length equals 15 residues. The V segment lost 6 bases and the J segment 5 bases; nucleotides outside the gene matches: 10. The CDR3 loop is CSVTGLAGRTHEQYF. In DNA form, the CDR3 reads TGCAGCGTCACGGGACTAGCGGGGAGAACCCACGAGCAGTACTTC.

The V call is TRBV29-1, the J call TRBJ2-7; 11 bases map to TRBD1. V gave up 6 bases and J gave up 2 bases; unmatched junction bases: 15. Germline CDR1 and CDR2: SQVTM and ANQGSEA. The CDR3 is 17 amino acids. CDR3 sequence reads: CSVGDRGTGGFTYEQYF. CDR3 nucleotides: TGCAGCGTCGGGGACAGGGGGACCGGCGGGTTCACCTACGAGCAGTACTTC.

This clonotype was recorded many times. V and J are TRBV12-3 or TRBV12-4 and TRBJ2-5; D might be TRBD2 (6 bases). Deletions cut 6 bases from V and 1 base from J, with 12 bases between. The CDR3 covers 14 residues. CDR3 DNA: TGTGCCAGCAGCCAAACTAGCCCCCAAGAGACCCAGTACTTC. Amino acids: CASSQTSPQETQYF.

Notes on this clonotype: As the CDR3 is not closed by the conserved phenylalanine or tryptophan, this likely results from a read error. The chain recombines TRBV29-1 with TRBJ1-1, with a possible D match to TRBD1 (5 bases). The CDR3 has 12 residues. Germline V gene lookup returns CDR1 SQVTM and CDR2 ANQGSEA. CDR3 coding DNA: TGCAGCGGCGAGGGACGGAACACTGAGGCTTTCCTT. This codes for CSGEGRNTEAFL.

This clonotype was detected many times. The chain uses TRBV2 and TRBJ2-5, with 12 bases matching TRBD1. The CDR3 has 14 residues. Germline loops: CDR1 SNHLY, CDR2 FYNNEI. Losses at the gene ends were 4 bases for V and 5 bases for J; bases not matched to a gene: 2. The CDR3 reads CASSGDRGLETQYF. CDR3 bases: TGTGCCAGCAGTGGGGACAGGGGGCTGGAGACCCAGTACTTC.

The chain joins TRBV20-1 to TRBJ2-1, with TRBD2 matching 7 bases. Germline V gene sequence: CDR1 DFQATT, CDR2 SNEGSKA (reference sequence). The CDR3 extends over 14 amino acids. V gave up 6 bases and J gave up 0 bases; unmatched junction bases: 5. CDR3 sequence reads: CSARDYISYNEQFF. CDR3 bases: TGCAGTGCCCGGGACTACATCTCCTACAATGAGCAGTTCTTC.

Ten or more counts support this clonotype. The genes are TRBV27 and TRBJ1-6; D is unclear. The CDR3 totals 13 residues. CDR1 is MNHEY and CDR2 is SMNVEV in the germline V gene (reference sequence). Trimming stripped 3 bases from V and 9 bases from J, with 9 bases between. The CDR3, as DNA: TGTGCCAGCAGTTTGGGGATAAGTTCACCCCTCCACTTT. Translation gives CASSLGISSPLHF.

The rearrangement uses TRBV7-9 and TRBJ2-3, with 12 nucleotides matching TRBD2. Looked up from germline, CDR1 is SEHNR and CDR2 is FQNEAQ (reference sequence). J lost 2 bases, V lost 7 bases, and 10 bases had no gene match. This CDR3 is built from 17 residues. The chain's CDR3 is CASTLSSSGRATDTQYF. The DNA of the CDR3 is TGTGCCAGCACCCTCAGCTCTAGCGGGAGGGCCACAGATACGCAGTATTTT. Using reference TRBV7-9 and TRBJ2-3 for the parts outside the CDR3, the full variable domain is DTGVSQNPRHKITKRGQNVTFRCDPISEHNRLYWYRQTLGQGPEFLTYFQNEAQLEKSRLLSDRFSAERPKGSFSTLEIQRTEQGDSAMYLCASTLSSSGRATDTQYFGPGTRLTVL.